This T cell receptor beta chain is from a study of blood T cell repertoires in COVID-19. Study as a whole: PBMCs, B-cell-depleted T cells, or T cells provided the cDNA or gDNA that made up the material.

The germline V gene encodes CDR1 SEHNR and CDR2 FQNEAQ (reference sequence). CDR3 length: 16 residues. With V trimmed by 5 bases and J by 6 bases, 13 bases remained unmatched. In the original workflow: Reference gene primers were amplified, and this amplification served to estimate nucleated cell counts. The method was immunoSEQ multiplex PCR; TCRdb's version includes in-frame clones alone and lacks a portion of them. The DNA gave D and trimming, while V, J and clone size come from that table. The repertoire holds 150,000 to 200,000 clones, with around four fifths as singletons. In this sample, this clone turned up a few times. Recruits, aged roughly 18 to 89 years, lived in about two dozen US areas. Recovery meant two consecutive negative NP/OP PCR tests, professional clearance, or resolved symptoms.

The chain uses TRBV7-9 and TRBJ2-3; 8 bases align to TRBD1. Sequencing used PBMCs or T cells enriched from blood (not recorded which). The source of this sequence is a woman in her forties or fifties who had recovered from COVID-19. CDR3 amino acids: CASSTLWTGTKDTQYF. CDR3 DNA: TGTGCCAGCAGCACCCTCTGGACAGGGACGAAGGATACGCAGTATTTT. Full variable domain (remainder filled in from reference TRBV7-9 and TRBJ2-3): DTGVSQNPRHKITKRGQNVTFRCDPISEHNRLYWYRQTLGQGPEFLTYFQNEAQLEKSRLLSDRFSAERPKGSFSTLEIQRTEQGDSAMYLCASSTLWTGTKDTQYFGPGTRLTVL.